This T cell receptor beta chain appears in the sequencing data of a study of post-analysis software for immune sequencing data. The study, taken as a whole, reports: In patients, TRBV5-6, TRBV5-1 and TRBV20-1 belonged to 4 or 5 TRBV segments found more frequently than in controls.

TCR beta libraries were prepared from cDNA with unique molecular identifiers. TCRdb re-derived calls from the PCR reads in MiXCR, one entry per CDR3 protein. The table lists roughly 620,000 distinct CDR3 sequences, 44% of them singletons, with around 1.7% in the top ten. Per germline, CDR1 MNHEY and CDR2 SVGAGI. The CDR3 is 13 residues long. Trimming stripped 5 bases from V and 1 base from J, with 6 bases between. In the case of this clonotype: The antigen remains unidentified.

This receptor was taken from a girl between 10 and 17 years old with multiple sclerosis. Sequenced: blood. The rearrangement joins TRBV6-5 to TRBJ2-1; D is uncertain. Here the CDR3 DNA reads TGTGCCAGCAGTCATGCTTCCTACAATGAGCAGTTCTTC. Encoded protein: CASSHASYNEQFF.